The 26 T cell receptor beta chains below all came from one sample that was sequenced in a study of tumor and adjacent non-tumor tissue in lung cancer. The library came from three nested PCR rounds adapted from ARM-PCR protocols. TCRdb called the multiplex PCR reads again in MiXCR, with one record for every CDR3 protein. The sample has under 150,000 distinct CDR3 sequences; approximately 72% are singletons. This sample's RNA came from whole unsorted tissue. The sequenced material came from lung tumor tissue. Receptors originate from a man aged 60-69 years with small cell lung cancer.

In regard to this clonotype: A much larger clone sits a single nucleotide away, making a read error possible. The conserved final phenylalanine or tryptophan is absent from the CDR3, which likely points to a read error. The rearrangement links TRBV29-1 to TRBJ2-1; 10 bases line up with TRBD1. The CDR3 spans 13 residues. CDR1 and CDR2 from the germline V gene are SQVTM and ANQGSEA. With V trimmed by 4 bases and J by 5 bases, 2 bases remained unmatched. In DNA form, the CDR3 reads TGCAGCGTTGCGGGGACAGGGGACAATGAGCAGTTCTTG. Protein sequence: CSVAGTGDNEQFL.

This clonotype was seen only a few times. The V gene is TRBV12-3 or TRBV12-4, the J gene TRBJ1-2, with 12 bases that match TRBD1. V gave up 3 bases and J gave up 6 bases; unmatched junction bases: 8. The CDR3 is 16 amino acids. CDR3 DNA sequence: TGTGCCAGCAGTTTTGGAACCGGGACAGGGGGCCATGGCTACACCTTC. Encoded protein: CASSFGTGTGGHGYTF.

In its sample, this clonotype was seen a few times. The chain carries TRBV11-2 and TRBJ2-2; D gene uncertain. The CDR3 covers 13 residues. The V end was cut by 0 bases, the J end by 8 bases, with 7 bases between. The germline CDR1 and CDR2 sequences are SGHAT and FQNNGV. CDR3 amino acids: CASSLEVAGELFF. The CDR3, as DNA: TGTGCCAGCAGCTTAGAGGTGGCTGGGGAGCTGTTTTTT. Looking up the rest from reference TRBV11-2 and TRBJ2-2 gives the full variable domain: EAGVAQSPRYKIIEKRQSVAFWCNPISGHATLYWYQQILGQGPKLLIQFQNNGVVDDSQLPKDRFSAERLKGVDSTLKIQPAKLEDSAVYLCASSLEVAGELFFGEGSRLTVL.

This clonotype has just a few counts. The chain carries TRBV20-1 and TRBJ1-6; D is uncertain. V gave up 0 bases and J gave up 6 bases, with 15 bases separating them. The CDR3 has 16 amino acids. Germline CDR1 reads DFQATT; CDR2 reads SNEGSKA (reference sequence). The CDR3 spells CSARDTMGIGNSPLHF. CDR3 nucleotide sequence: TGCAGTGCTAGAGACACTATGGGAATCGGTAATTCACCCCTCCACTTT.

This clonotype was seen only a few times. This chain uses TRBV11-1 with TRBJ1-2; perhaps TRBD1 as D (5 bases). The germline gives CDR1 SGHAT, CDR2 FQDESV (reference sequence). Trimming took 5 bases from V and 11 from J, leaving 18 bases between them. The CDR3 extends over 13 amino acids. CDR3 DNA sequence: TGTGCCAGCAGCCTCAGGGACGCGGATGAATACACCTTC. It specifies CASSLRDADEYTF.

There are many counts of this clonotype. DNA for the CDR3: TGTGCCAGCAGCCGGGGGCAAGCTAACTATGGCTACACCTTC. Protein sequence: CASSRGQANYGYTF. This chain links TRBV12-3 or TRBV12-4 with TRBJ1-2, with D perhaps matching TRBD1 (6 bases). The V and J ends lost 6 bases and 0 bases respectively, with 11 bases between them. The CDR3 is 14 residues long.

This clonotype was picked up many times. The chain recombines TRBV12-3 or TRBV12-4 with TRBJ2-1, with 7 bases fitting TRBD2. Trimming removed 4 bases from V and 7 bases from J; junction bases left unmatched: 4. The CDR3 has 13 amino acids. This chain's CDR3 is CASSYRTSNEQFF. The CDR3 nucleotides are TGTGCCAGCAGTTATCGGACTAGTAATGAGCAGTTCTTC.

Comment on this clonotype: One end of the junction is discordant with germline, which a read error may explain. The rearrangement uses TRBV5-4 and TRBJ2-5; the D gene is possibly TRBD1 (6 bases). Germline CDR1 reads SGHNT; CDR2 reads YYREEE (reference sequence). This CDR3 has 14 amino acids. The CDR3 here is CASSSKQGSETQYF. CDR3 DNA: TGTGCAAGCAGCTCCAAACAGGGTAGTGAGACCCAGTACTTC.

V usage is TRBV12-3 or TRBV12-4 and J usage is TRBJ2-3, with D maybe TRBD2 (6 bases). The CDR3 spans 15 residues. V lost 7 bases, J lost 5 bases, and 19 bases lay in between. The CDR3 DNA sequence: TGTGCCAGCACCACGCTGACTAGTTTGAAAGATACGCAGTATTTT. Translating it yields CASTTLTSLKDTQYF.

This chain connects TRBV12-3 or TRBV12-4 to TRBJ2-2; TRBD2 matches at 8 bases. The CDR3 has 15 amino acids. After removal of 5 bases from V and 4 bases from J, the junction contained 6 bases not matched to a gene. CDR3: CASSQVRGGTGELFF. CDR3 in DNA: TGTGCCAGCAGTCAAGTACGGGGGGGCACCGGGGAGCTGTTTTTT.

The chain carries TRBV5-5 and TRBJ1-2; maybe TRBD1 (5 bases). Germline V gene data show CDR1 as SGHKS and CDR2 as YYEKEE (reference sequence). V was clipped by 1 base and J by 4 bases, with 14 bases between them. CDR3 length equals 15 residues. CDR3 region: CASSLSPGPSYGYTF. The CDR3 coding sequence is TGTGCCAGCAGCTTGTCCCCAGGGCCCTCCTATGGCTACACCTTC.

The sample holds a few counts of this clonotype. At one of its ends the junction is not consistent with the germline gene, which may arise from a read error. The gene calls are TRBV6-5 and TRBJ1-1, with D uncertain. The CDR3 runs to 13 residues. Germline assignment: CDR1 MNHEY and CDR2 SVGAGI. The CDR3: CASSYSGIKWTFF. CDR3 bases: TGTGCCAGCAGTTACTCGGGGATTAAGTGGACTTTCTTC.

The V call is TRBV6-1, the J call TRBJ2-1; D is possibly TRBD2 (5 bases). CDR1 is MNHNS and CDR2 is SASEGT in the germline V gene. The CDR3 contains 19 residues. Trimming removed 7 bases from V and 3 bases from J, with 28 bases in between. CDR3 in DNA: TGTGCCAGCATGAGTCGGGTTAGCGCCGCCCAAGAGGGCTACAATGAGCAGTTCTTC. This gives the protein CASMSRVSAAQEGYNEQFF.

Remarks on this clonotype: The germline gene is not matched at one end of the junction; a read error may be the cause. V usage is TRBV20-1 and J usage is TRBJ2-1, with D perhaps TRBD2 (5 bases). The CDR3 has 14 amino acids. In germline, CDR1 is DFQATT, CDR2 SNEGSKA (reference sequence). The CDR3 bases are TGCAGTACTAGAAGCACTAGAGGTATCAATGAGCAGTTCTTC. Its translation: CSTRSTRGINEQFF.

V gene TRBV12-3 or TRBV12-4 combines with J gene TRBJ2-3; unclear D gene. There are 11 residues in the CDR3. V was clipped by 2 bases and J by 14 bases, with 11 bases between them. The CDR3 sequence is CASSLSSAMYF. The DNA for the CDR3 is TGTGCCAGCAGTTTAAGCTCCGCCATGTATTTT.

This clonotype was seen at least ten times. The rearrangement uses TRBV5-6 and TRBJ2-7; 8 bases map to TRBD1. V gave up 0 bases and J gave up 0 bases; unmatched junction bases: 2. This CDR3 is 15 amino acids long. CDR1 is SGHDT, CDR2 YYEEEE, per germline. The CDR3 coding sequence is TGTGCCAGCAGCTTGGACGGACAGGGCTCCTACGAGCAGTACGTC. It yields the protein CASSLDGQGSYEQYV.

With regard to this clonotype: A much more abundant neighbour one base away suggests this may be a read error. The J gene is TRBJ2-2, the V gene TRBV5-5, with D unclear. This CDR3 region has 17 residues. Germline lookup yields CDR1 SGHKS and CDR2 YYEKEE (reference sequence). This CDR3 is CAISPGRWPLNTGELFF. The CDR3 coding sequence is TGTGCCATCAGCCCCGGACGGTGGCCCCTGAACACCGGGGAGCTGTTTTTT.

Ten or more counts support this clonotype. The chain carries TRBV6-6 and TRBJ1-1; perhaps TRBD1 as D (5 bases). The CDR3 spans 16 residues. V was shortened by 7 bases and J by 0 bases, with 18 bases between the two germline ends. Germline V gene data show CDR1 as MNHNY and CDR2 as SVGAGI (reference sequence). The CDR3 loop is CASTLVDGGMNTEAFF. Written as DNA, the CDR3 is TGTGCCAGCACCTTAGTAGATGGGGGGATGAACACTGAAGCTTTCTTT.

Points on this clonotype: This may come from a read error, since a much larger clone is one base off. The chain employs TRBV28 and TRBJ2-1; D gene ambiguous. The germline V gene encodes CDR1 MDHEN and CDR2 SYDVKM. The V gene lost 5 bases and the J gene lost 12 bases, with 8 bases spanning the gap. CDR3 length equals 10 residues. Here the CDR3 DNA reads TGTGCCAGCAGTGATATACTGCAGTTCTTC. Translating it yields CASSDILQFF.

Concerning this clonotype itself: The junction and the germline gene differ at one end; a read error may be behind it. CDR3 loop: CVSSVSGQGAGGELFF. DNA of the CDR3: TGTGTCAGCAGCGTATCCGGGCAGGGGGCTGGCGGGGAGCTGTTTTTT. The chain recombines TRBV9 with TRBJ2-2; TRBD1 agrees at 8 bases. The CDR3 has 16 residues. Germline lookup yields CDR1 SGDLS and CDR2 YYNGEE.

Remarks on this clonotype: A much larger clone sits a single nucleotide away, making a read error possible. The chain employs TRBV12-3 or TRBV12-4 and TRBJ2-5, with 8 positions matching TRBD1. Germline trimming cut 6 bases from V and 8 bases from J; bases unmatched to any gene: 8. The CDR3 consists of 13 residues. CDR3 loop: CASRRQGSDTQYF. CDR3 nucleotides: TGTGCCAGCAGAAGACAGGGGTCGGATACCCAGTACTTC.

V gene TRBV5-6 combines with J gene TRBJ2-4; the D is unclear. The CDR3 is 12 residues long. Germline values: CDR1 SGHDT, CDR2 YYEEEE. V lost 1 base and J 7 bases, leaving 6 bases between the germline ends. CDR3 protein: CASSLNPNIQYF. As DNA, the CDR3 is TGTGCCAGCAGCTTGAATCCGAACATTCAGTACTTC.

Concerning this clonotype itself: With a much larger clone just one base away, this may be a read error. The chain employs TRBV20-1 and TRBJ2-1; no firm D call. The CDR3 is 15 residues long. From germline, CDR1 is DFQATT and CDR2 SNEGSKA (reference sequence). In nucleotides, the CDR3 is TGCAGTGCTACCGGACCGACGAACGCTTACAATAAGCAGTTCTTC. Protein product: CSATGPTNAYNKQFF.

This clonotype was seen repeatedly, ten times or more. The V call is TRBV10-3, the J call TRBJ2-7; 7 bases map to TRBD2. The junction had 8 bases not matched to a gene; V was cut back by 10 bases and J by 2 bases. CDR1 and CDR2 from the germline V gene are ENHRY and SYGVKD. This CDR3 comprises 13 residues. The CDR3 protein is CATQRDPTYEQYV. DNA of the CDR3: TGTGCCACGCAGCGGGACCCGACCTACGAGCAGTACGTC.

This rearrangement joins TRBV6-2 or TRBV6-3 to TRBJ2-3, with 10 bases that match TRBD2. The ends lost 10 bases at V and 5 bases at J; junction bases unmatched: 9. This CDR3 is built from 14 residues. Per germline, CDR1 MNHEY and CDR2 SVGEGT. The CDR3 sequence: CATQKGLAIDTQYF. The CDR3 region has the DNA TGTGCCACCCAGAAGGGACTAGCGATAGATACGCAGTATTTT.

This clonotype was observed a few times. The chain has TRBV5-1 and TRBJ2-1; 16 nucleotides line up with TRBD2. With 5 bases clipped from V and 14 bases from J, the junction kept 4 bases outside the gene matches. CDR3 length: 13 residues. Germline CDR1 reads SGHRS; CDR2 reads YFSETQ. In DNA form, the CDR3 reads TGCGCCAGCAGGGGACTAGCGGGAGGGCCGGAGTTCTTC. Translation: CASRGLAGGPEFF.